This section outlines one T cell receptor beta chain sequence together with its context. The CDR3 extends over 13 amino acids. Germline V gene sequence: CDR1 MNHEY, CDR2 SVGEGT. V shed 2 bases and J shed 5 bases, with 7 bases lying between them. Data came from immunoSEQ multiplex PCR; TCRdb stores just in-frame clones and leaves some out. In the table there are about 400,000 clones, around nine tenths of which are singletons. The data were obtained in a study of Ad26.COV2.S vaccination and SARS-CoV-2 variants. Treatment described: roughly 18 received Ad26.COV2.S at low or high dose, single or two shots; 5 received placebo; per-sample allocation not given. The samples were gathered on day 63 after the first injection of vaccine or placebo.

This TCR was sampled from a person between 18 and 60 years old who received the Ad26.COV2.S COVID-19 vaccine or a placebo. The chain is built from TRBV6-2 or TRBV6-3 and TRBJ1-5; the D is unclear. Source: peripheral blood, taken in a trial of Ad26.COV2.S vaccine versus placebo. In DNA form, the CDR3 reads TGTGCCAGCAGTTACCGCCGTGATCAGCCCCAGCATTTT. Protein: CASSYRRDQPQHF.